The 4 T cell receptor beta chains below were found in one sample sequenced in a study of T cell changes during pregnancy in multiple sclerosis. Data came from immunoSEQ multiplex PCR; TCRdb stores just in-frame clones and leaves some out. The sample yields around 48,000 clones, 88% seen once. Here the sequenced sample was CD4+ T cells from peripheral blood mononuclear cells, taken in the second trimester of pregnancy. These receptors all come from a female donor with multiple sclerosis, enrolled in a pregnancy study.

V and J are TRBV5-6 and TRBJ2-1, with 9 bases that match TRBD1. The CDR3 contains 14 residues. With 4 bases clipped from V and 9 bases from J, the junction kept 8 bases outside the gene matches. CDR1 SGHDT and CDR2 YYEEEE come from the germline V gene. The CDR3 nucleotides are TGTGCCAGCAGCATAAACCGGGACAGGGTTGAGCAGTTCTTC. The encoded protein is CASSINRDRVEQFF.

The chain has TRBV19 and TRBJ2-7; 11 bases line up with TRBD1. After removal of 8 bases from V and 3 bases from J, the junction contained 9 bases not matched to a gene. Germline V gene sequence: CDR1 LNHDA, CDR2 SQIVND (reference sequence). The CDR3 has 15 residues. CDR3: CASLRTGGDLYEQYF. DNA of the CDR3: TGTGCCAGTCTTCGGACAGGGGGCGATCTCTACGAGCAGTACTTC.

The chain carries TRBV29-1 and TRBJ2-5; no definite D call. The CDR3 runs 10 residues. V dropped 2 bases and J dropped 5 bases, with 3 bases sitting between them. Germline lookup yields CDR1 SQVTM and CDR2 ANQGSEA. The CDR3 spells CSVESETQYF. The CDR3 DNA reads TGCAGCGTTGAAAGCGAGACCCAGTACTTC.

The chain is built from TRBV5-5 and TRBJ1-1, with a possible D match to TRBD1 (5 bases). The germline V gene encodes CDR1 SGHKS and CDR2 YYEKEE (reference sequence). This CDR3 has 16 residues. Trimming removed 1 base from V and 0 bases from J, with 13 bases in between. CDR3 in amino acids: CASSLLGGGMNTEAFF. In DNA form, the CDR3 reads TGTGCCAGCAGCTTGTTGGGGGGGGGAATGAACACTGAAGCTTTCTTT.